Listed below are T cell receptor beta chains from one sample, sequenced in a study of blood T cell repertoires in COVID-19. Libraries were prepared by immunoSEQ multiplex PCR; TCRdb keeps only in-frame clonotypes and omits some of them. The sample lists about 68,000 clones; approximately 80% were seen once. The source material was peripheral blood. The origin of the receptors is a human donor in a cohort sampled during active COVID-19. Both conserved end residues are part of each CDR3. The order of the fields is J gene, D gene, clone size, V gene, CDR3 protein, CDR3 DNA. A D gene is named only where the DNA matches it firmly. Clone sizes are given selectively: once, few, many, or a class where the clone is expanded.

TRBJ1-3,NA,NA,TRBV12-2,CASRLEAGSGNTIYF,TGTGCAAGTCGCTTAGAGGCAGGCTCTGGAAACACCATATATTTT
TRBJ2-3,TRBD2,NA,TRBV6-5,CASSSAGVTDTQYF,TGTGCCAGCAGTTCCGCGGGAGTGACAGATACGCAGTATTTT
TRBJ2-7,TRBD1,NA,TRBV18,CASSPTGGEQYF,TGTGCCAGCTCACCGACAGGGGGCGAGCAGTACTTC
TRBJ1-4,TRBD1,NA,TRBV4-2,CASSQDDRDRSFNEKLFF,TGTGCCAGCAGCCAAGATGACAGGGATCGAAGCTTTAATGAAAAACTGTTTTTT
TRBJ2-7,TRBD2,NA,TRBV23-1,CASTVPWGGSEQYF,TGCGCCAGCACCGTACCCTGGGGAGGGTCCGAGCAGTACTTC
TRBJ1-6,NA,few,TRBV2,CASIQESYNSPLHF,TGTGCCAGCATTCAGGAATCCTATAATTCACCCCTCCACTTT
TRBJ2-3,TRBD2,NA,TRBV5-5,CASSLLRTSGPDTQYF,TGTGCCAGCAGCTTGTTGAGGACTAGCGGCCCAGATACGCAGTATTTT
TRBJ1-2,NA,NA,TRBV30,CAWSLRGGYTF,TGTGCCTGGAGCCTCAGGGGTGGCTACACCTTC
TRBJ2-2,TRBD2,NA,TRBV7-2,CASSLYTSGISGELFF,TGTGCCAGCAGCTTATACACTAGCGGGATTTCCGGGGAGCTGTTTTTT
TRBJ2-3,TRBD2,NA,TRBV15,CATSRVGRAGGLGDTQYF,TGTGCCACCAGCAGAGTAGGCCGGGCGGGGGGCCTGGGCGATACGCAGTATTTT
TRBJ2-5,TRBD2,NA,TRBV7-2,CASSLRASGEGTQYF,TGTGCCAGCAGCTTAAGGGCTAGTGGGGAGGGGACCCAGTACTTC
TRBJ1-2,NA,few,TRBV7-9,CASSLARGGLGYTF,TGTGCCAGCAGCTTAGCGCGAGGCGGTTTGGGCTACACCTTC
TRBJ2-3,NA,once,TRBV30,CAWSTPGLKSNTQYF,TGTGCCTGGAGTACGCCGGGACTGAAGTCAAATACGCAGTATTTT
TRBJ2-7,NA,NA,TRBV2,CASSEDAQGPYEQYF,TGCGCCAGCAGTGAAGACGCTCAGGGCCCCTACGAGCAGTACTTC
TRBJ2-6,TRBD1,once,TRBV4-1,CASSQGTGGSGANVLTF,TGCGCCAGCAGCCAAGGGACAGGGGGATCCGGGGCCAACGTCCTGACTTTC
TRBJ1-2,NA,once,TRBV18,CASSPKADTVGGYGYTF,TGTGCCAGCTCACCGAAGGCGGACACTGTTGGGGGGTATGGCTACACCTTC
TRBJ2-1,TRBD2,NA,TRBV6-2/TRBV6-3,CASSYSGFLRREGGYNEQFF,TGTGCCAGCAGTTACTCAGGCTTTCTTAGGCGGGAGGGGGGCTACAATGAGCAGTTCTTC
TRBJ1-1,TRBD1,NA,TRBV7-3,CASSLLQGGRAFF,TGTGCCAGCAGCTTACTTCAGGGGGGCAGGGCTTTCTTT
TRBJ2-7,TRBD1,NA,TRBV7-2,CASSARDRGTEQYF,TGTGCCAGCAGCGCCCGGGACAGGGGCACCGAGCAGTACTTC
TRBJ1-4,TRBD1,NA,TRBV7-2,CASTLGQGTEKLFF,TGTGCCAGCACTCTGGGACAGGGGACAGAAAAACTGTTTTTT
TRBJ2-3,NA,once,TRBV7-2,CASSLAGRTDTQYF,TGTGCCAGCAGCCTGGCAGGGAGGACAGATACGCAGTATTTT
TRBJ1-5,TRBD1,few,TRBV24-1,CATSEGQGGQPQHF,TGTGCCACCAGTGAGGGGCAGGGGGGTCAGCCCCAGCATTTT
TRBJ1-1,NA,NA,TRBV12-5,CASGSPRTETRGAFF,TGTGCTAGTGGTTCTCCCCGGACTGAGACGCGGGGAGCTTTCTTT
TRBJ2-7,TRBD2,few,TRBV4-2,CASSQGGTSSYEQYF,TGTGCCAGCAGCCAAGGGGGGACTAGCTCCTACGAGCAGTACTTC
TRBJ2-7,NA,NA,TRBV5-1,CASSLSSVAGGHYEQYF,TGCGCCAGCAGCTTGAGCTCTGTGGCAGGTGGTCACTACGAGCAGTACTTC
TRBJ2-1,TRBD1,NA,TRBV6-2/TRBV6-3,CASSAPTGASYNEQFF,TGTGCCAGCAGTGCCCCGACAGGGGCTTCCTACAATGAGCAGTTCTTC
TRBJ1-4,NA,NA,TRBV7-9,CASSFEELNEKLFF,TGTGCCAGCAGCTTCGAAGAGCTCAATGAAAAACTGTTTTTT
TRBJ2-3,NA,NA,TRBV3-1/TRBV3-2,CASRARGERRDTQYF,TGTGCCAGCAGGGCCAGGGGGGAGCGGCGGGATACGCAGTATTTT
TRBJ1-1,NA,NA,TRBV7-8,CASSFTGLGTEAFF,TGTGCCAGCAGCTTCACAGGGTTGGGAACTGAAGCTTTCTTT
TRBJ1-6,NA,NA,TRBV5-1,CASSLAGGRALHF,TGCGCCAGCAGCTTGGCGGGCGGGCGGGCCCTCCACTTT
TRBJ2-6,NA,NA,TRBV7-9,CASSAGLRSGANVLTF,TGTGCCAGCAGCGCAGGACTGCGGTCTGGGGCCAACGTCCTGACTTTC
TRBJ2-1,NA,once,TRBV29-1,CSVEDPRTETYGEFF,TGCAGCGTTGAAGATCCTAGGACAGAGACGTATGGGGAGTTCTTC
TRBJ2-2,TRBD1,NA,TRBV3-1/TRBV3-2,CASSHETLGGHRDTGELFF,TGTGCCAGCAGCCATGAGACCCTAGGGGGCCATCGGGACACCGGGGAGCTGTTTTTT
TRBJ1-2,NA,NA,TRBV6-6,CASSRKGDSLFYGYTF,TGTGCCAGCAGCCGAAAGGGTGACAGTTTATTCTATGGCTACACCTTC
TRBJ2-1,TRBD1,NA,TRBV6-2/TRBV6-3,CASSAGTGVYNEQFF,TGTGCCAGCAGTGCCGGGACAGGGGTCTACAATGAGCAGTTCTTC
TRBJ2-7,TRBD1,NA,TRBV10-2,CASSEARGTGDNEQYF,TGCGCCAGCAGTGAGGCCCGCGGGACAGGGGATAACGAGCAGTACTTC
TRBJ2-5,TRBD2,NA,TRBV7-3,CASSSDGRGTLGETQYF,TGTGCCAGCAGCTCAGACGGGCGGGGGACCCTGGGGGAGACCCAGTACTTC
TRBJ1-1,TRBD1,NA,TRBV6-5,CASTLTGTGGIAFF,TGTGCCAGCACCTTGACCGGGACAGGGGGAATAGCTTTCTTT
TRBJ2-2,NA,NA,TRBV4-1,CASSQANAADTGELFF,TGCGCCAGCAGCCAGGCGAACGCCGCGGACACCGGGGAGCTGTTTTTT
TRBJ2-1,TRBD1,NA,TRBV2,CASSADRGSYNEQFF,TGTGCCAGCAGTGCGGACAGGGGATCCTACAATGAGCAGTTCTTC
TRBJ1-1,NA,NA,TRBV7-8,CASSLRAQAYTEAFF,TGTGCCAGCAGCTTACGAGCCCAGGCTTACACTGAAGCTTTCTTT
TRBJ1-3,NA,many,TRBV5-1,CASSYGQSGNTIYF,TGCGCCAGCAGCTACGGACAATCTGGAAACACCATATATTTT
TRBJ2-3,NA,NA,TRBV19,CATTRDTDTQYF,TGTGCCACCACGAGGGACACAGATACGCAGTATTTT
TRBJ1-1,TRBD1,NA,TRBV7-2,CASSSQGREAFF,TGTGCCAGCAGCTCACAGGGGCGGGAAGCTTTCTTT
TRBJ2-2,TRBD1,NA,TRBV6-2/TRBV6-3,CASSYLPGQDGGELFF,TGTGCCAGCAGTTACCTCCCGGGACAGGACGGCGGGGAGCTGTTTTTT
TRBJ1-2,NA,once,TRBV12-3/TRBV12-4,CASRGGGNHGYTF,TGTGCCAGCAGGGGGGGAGGGAATCATGGCTACACCTTC
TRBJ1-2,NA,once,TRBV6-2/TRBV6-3,CASSLVRSGGYTF,TGTGCCAGCAGTTTGGTCAGGTCAGGCGGCTACACCTTC
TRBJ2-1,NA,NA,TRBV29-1,CSVAGYNEQFF,TGCAGCGTTGCCGGCTACAATGAGCAGTTCTTC